This is a list of T cell receptor beta chains from one sample in a study of T cell responses to AZD1222 COVID-19 vaccine. Produced via immunoSEQ multiplex PCR; TCRdb's table is partial and in-frame only. The sample lists some 150,000 clones, 85% to 95% occurring once. The source was peripheral blood, collected 28 days after the second AZD1222 dose. The receptors here all came from an adult who received the AZD1222 COVID-19 vaccine. Each CDR3 is given with its conserved first and last residue. D genes are given only for firm matches. Size is stated for part of the rows, as once, few or many counts, or as a class when the clone is expanded.

D gene	V gene	clone size	J gene	CDR3 protein	CDR3 DNA
NA	TRBV7-3	NA	TRBJ1-1	CASSTGSGTEAFF	TGTGCCAGCAGCACAGGGTCGGGCACTGAAGCTTTCTTT
TRBD2	TRBV6-5	NA	TRBJ2-3	CASSSGLATDTQYF	TGTGCCAGCAGTTCAGGACTAGCCACAGATACGCAGTATTTT
NA	TRBV2	NA	TRBJ2-1	CASRAGYNEQFF	TGTGCCAGCAGAGCAGGGTACAATGAGCAGTTCTTC
NA	TRBV5-4	NA	TRBJ1-1	CASSQRGGQGKNTEAFF	TGTGCCAGCAGCCAGAGGGGGGGGCAAGGCAAGAACACTGAAGCTTTCTTT
TRBD2	TRBV6-2/TRBV6-3	NA	TRBJ2-4	CASSYVGLAVKNIQYF	TGTGCCAGCAGTTACGTGGGACTAGCGGTAAAAAACATTCAGTACTTC
NA	TRBV7-2	NA	TRBJ2-7	CASSLDGLGGTYEQYF	TGTGCCAGCAGCTTAGACGGACTGGGCGGGACCTACGAGCAGTACTTC
NA	TRBV3-1/TRBV3-2	NA	TRBJ1-1	CASSQEWGPEAFF	TGTGCCAGCAGCCAAGAGTGGGGACCTGAAGCTTTCTTT
TRBD1	TRBV5-1	NA	TRBJ1-1	CASGQGANTEAFF	TGCGCCAGCGGACAGGGCGCAAACACTGAAGCTTTCTTT
TRBD1	TRBV28	NA	TRBJ1-5	CASSSPGQSGRGQPQHF	TGTGCCAGCAGTTCCCCGGGACAGTCCGGGCGGGGTCAGCCCCAGCATTTT
NA	TRBV6-5	few	TRBJ2-5	CASSYSLHAETQYF	TGTGCCAGCAGTTACTCGTTGCATGCAGAGACCCAGTACTTC
TRBD2	TRBV6-1	once	TRBJ2-7	CASSEAGGSSYEQYF	TGTGCCAGCAGTGAAGCGGGCGGGAGCTCCTACGAGCAGTACTTC
NA	TRBV4-1	NA	TRBJ1-5	CASSQERAGGNQPQHF	TGCGCCAGCAGCCAAGAGAGGGCAGGGGGCAATCAGCCCCAGCATTTT
TRBD2	TRBV9	NA	TRBJ2-3	CASSEPPHGRVTDTQYF	TGTGCCAGCAGCGAGCCCCCCCACGGGAGGGTGACAGATACGCAGTATTTT
TRBD1	TRBV28	NA	TRBJ1-2	CASSVGQGLYGYTF	TGTGCCAGCAGTGTCGGACAGGGGCTCTATGGCTACACCTTC
NA	TRBV9	NA	TRBJ1-2	CASSVVGREDGYTF	TGTGCCAGCAGCGTAGTGGGTAGGGAGGATGGCTACACCTTC
TRBD1	TRBV7-3	NA	TRBJ2-2	CASSQTGGANTGELFF	TGTGCCAGCAGCCAAACAGGGGGAGCGAACACCGGGGAGCTGTTTTTT
NA	TRBV27	NA	TRBJ1-2	CASSLRGYYGYTF	TGTGCCAGCAGTTTAAGGGGGTACTATGGCTACACCTTC
NA	TRBV29-1	few	TRBJ1-4	CSASGGANEKLFF	TGCAGCGCCAGTGGTGGGGCTAATGAAAAACTGTTTTTT
TRBD1	TRBV27	NA	TRBJ1-3	CAENRGLRNTIYF	TGTGCCGAAAACAGGGGACTCAGAAACACCATATATTTT
NA	TRBV6-1	few	TRBJ2-2	CASSEALSGELFF	TGTGCCAGCAGTGAAGCGCTCTCCGGGGAGCTGTTTTTT
TRBD2	TRBV6-6	few	TRBJ2-1	CASSLGLAGLYNEQFF	TGTGCCAGCAGTCTAGGACTAGCGGGATTGTACAATGAGCAGTTCTTC
TRBD1	TRBV23-1	NA	TRBJ2-1	CASSPGTGRDVSSYNEQFF	TGCGCCAGCAGTCCGGGGACAGGGAGGGACGTGAGCTCCTACAATGAGCAGTTCTTC
NA	TRBV29-1	NA	TRBJ1-1	CSVDGHDTEAFF	TGCAGCGTCGACGGCCATGACACTGAAGCTTTCTTT
TRBD2	TRBV10-3	once	TRBJ2-3	CAIGSSGLTDTQYF	TGTGCCATCGGATCTAGCGGACTCACAGATACGCAGTATTTT
TRBD2	TRBV9	NA	TRBJ2-7	CASSVGGSGRGYEQYF	TGTGCCAGCAGCGTAGGAGGTAGCGGGAGAGGATACGAGCAGTACTTC
NA	TRBV28	NA	TRBJ1-5	CASRYQGWSNQPQHF	TGTGCCAGCAGATATCAGGGGTGGAGCAATCAGCCCCAGCATTTT
TRBD2	TRBV28	NA	TRBJ2-2	CASSGRTRSSGELFF	TGTGCCAGCAGTGGACGGACTAGATCTTCAGGGGAGCTGTTTTTT
NA	TRBV11-2	NA	TRBJ2-1	CASSTEKRRNEQFF	TGTGCCAGCAGCACCGAGAAGCGGAGAAATGAGCAGTTCTTC
NA	TRBV4-2	NA	TRBJ1-4	CASSQGGAVELFF	TGTGCCAGCAGCCAAGGAGGTGCAGTGGAACTGTTTTTT
NA	TRBV29-1	NA	TRBJ1-1	CSVSGLNTEAFF	TGCAGCGTTTCAGGGTTGAACACTGAAGCTTTCTTT
TRBD2	TRBV7-3	NA	TRBJ2-3	CASSLKFTGLAGGPSSTDTQYF	TGTGCCAGCAGCCTAAAATTCACGGGACTAGCGGGGGGACCCTCTAGCACAGATACGCAGTATTTT
TRBD1	TRBV28	NA	TRBJ2-7	CASAWTGDYEQYF	TGTGCCAGCGCTTGGACAGGGGACTACGAGCAGTACTTC
NA	TRBV2	once	TRBJ1-2	CASSEALGGYTF	TGTGCCAGCAGTGAAGCATTAGGAGGCTACACCTTC
NA	TRBV28	NA	TRBJ2-7	CASSPQQPTPEQYF	TGTGCCAGCAGTCCTCAACAACCTACCCCCGAGCAGTACTTC
NA	TRBV6-5	NA	TRBJ1-5	CASQEVGQPQHF	TGTGCCAGCCAGGAGGTTGGCCAGCCCCAGCATTTT
NA	TRBV28	NA	TRBJ1-2	CASSSTIAGGYTF	TGTGCCAGCAGTTCAACGATTGCGGGCGGCTACACCTTC
TRBD2	TRBV5-1	few	TRBJ2-1	CASSSGTSGSIYNEQFF	TGCGCCAGCAGCTCCGGGACTAGCGGGAGTATCTACAATGAGCAGTTCTTC
NA	TRBV19	NA	TRBJ2-7	CASSISTATYEQYF	TGTGCCAGTAGTATATCAACAGCTACCTACGAGCAGTACTTC
NA	TRBV9	NA	TRBJ2-3	CAGKRDTFFVAQYF	TGTGCCGGCAAACGGGACACATTTTTTGTAGCGCAGTATTTT
TRBD1	TRBV28	NA	TRBJ1-1	CASSSTGLGTEAFF	TGTGCCAGCAGTTCGACAGGGTTGGGCACTGAAGCTTTCTTT
NA	TRBV4-2	NA	TRBJ1-6	CASSQARPRDSPLHF	TGTGCCAGCAGCCAAGCCAGGCCAAGAGATTCACCCCTCCACTTT
NA	TRBV29-1	NA	TRBJ1-1	CSGRIAVNTEAFF	TGCAGCGGGAGGATCGCCGTGAACACTGAAGCTTTCTTT
NA	TRBV4-2	NA	TRBJ2-7	CASSQGAGGVAYEQYF	TGTGCCAGCAGCCAAGGGGCTGGCGGGGTCGCCTACGAGCAGTACTTC
NA	TRBV30	once	TRBJ1-3	CAWSVSLLTDSSGNTIYF	TGTGCCTGGAGTGTATCCTTGCTGACAGACAGCTCTGGAAACACCATATATTTT
NA	TRBV3-1/TRBV3-2	once	TRBJ1-1	CASSQRGGTEAFF	TGTGCCAGCAGCCAACGCGGGGGCACTGAAGCTTTCTTT
NA	TRBV6-2/TRBV6-3	NA	TRBJ2-7	CASSYSYSEQYF	TGTGCCAGCAGTTACTCGTACTCCGAGCAGTACTTC
NA	TRBV5-5	NA	TRBJ2-7	CASSLASRMNYEQYF	TGTGCCAGCAGCTTGGCCTCTCGGATGAACTACGAGCAGTACTTC
TRBD2	TRBV6-1	NA	TRBJ2-2	CASSGLMGGRTGELFF	TGTGCCAGCAGTGGCCTAATGGGAGGGCGCACCGGGGAGCTGTTTTTT
NA	TRBV28	NA	TRBJ1-1	CAIVGGGVGKAFF	TGTGCCATAGTGGGGGGGGGAGTCGGAAAGGCTTTCTTT
TRBD1	TRBV28	once	TRBJ2-5	CASSLSRDRGIETQYF	TGTGCCAGCAGTTTATCAAGGGACAGGGGGATAGAGACCCAGTACTTC
NA	TRBV7-9	NA	TRBJ2-1	CASSSKGHHIDFSNEQFF	TGTGCCAGCAGCTCCAAGGGGCACCATATCGACTTCAGCAATGAGCAGTTCTTC
NA	TRBV4-3	NA	TRBJ2-2	CASSQEYRGNTGELFF	TGCGCCAGCAGCCAAGAATACAGAGGAAACACCGGGGAGCTGTTTTTT
NA	TRBV6-5	NA	TRBJ1-3	CASTERNTIYF	TGTGCCAGCACAGAGCGGAACACCATATATTTT
TRBD1	TRBV9	NA	TRBJ2-4	CASSKGQGPKNIQYF	TGTGCCAGCAGCAAGGGACAGGGGCCTAAAAACATTCAGTACTTC
NA	TRBV11-2	once	TRBJ1-2	CASSLDRAGGYTF	TGTGCCAGCAGCTTAGATCGGGCGGGAGGCTACACCTTC
TRBD1	TRBV7-2	NA	TRBJ2-7	CASSLRTGGEYEQYF	TGTGCCAGCAGCCTCCGGACAGGGGGCGAATACGAGCAGTACTTC
TRBD2	TRBV5-1	NA	TRBJ2-7	CASSPQTSGDEQYF	TGCGCCAGCAGCCCACAGACTAGCGGGGACGAGCAGTACTTC
NA	TRBV19	NA	TRBJ2-1	CASSIAGPPEEQFF	TGTGCCAGTAGTATAGCGGGACCTCCCGAAGAGCAGTTCTTC
TRBD2	TRBV7-9	few	TRBJ2-2	CASSTRGSGRANTGELFF	TGTGCCAGCAGCACCCGGGGTAGCGGGAGGGCGAACACCGGGGAGCTGTTTTTT